This T cell receptor (beta chain) was found in a study of vaccination and CD4 T cells after COVID-19. Study overall: Post-COVID draws came a median roughly 100 days after diagnosis (range 35 to 161).

This clonotype counts as medium-sized (0.01 to 0.1%). Its antigen remains unknown. Sequenced with the Oncomine TCR Beta short-read assay was DNA taken from cultured CD4+ T cells. TCRdb independently ran MiXCR on the PCR reads; one entry per CDR3 protein. The sample has 3,500 or so distinct CDR3 sequences; 20% to 25% are singletons. Treatment here: approximately nine-day PBMC culture with coronavirus spike peptide pools or control peptides (ViraFEST assay). Study results and caveats: A nonsignificant rise from around 20 to 38 was seen in the median number of SARS-CoV-2-reactive clonotypes.

The TCR comes from a human donor who had recovered from COVID-19. The sequencing input was CD4+ T cells from blood, cultured in vitro.

The CDR3, as DNA: TGTGCCAGCAGCCCCGGGCCAGAAAGGACCCTCCACTTT. Its translation is CASSPGPERTLHF. V and J are TRBV5-4 and TRBJ1-6, with D hard to call. There are 13 residues in the CDR3. Trimming took off 4 bases at V and 14 bases at J, with 16 bases between the two ends. The germline gives CDR1 SGHNT, CDR2 YYREEE (reference sequence).